The sequence of this T cell receptor (beta chain) was determined in a study of persistence of HIV-infected CD4 T cells. Germline-derived CDR1 and CDR2 are SGHKS and YYEKEE (reference sequence). This CDR3 region has 14 residues. Unmatched junction bases numbered 6, after V lost 4 bases and J lost 3 bases. The libraries were made with immunoSEQ version 4 in survey mode. Profiling relied on immunoSEQ multiplex PCR, and the TCRdb table lists in-frame clones only, not all of them. Of about 64,000 clones listed, over 60% are singletons. This clone was seen only a few times. Its cognate antigen is unknown. Cells were stimulated with overlapping HIV-1 Gag 15-mer peptides. Sorted nonresponding memory CD4+ T cells were CD40L-negative, CD69-negative, CD45RO-high.

The rearrangement uses TRBV5-5 and TRBJ1-2; 7 bases map to TRBD1. The source of this sequence is an adult man with HIV who was CMV-seropositive. Sequenced material: CD4+ T cells sorted from PBMCs after approximately 20-hour stimulation, taken from a patient who received antiretroviral therapy. The DNA of the CDR3 is TGTGCCAGCAGCAGGGACAGTGCGTACTATGGCTACACCTTC. It yields the protein CASSRDSAYYGYTF.